This TCR beta chain was captured by sequencing in a study of regulatory T cells in long-lasting Graves disease. Study outcomes and limitations: With some 2,700 shared public clonotypes, persistent patients exceeded new patients, who shared over 950.

As to time point: newly diagnosed GD, antithyroid drugs for less than 3 months. From PBMCs, RNA was extracted and then used to make the TCR library. Patients with Graves' disease were diagnosed by American Thyroid Association guidelines. The authors drew approximately 10 milliliters of peripheral blood into EDTA tubes. Construction of the TCR beta libraries employed iRepertoire HTBI primers in conjunction with Arm-PCR of CDR3 regions. TCRdb reprocessed the multiplex PCR reads with MiXCR, giving one entry per CDR3 protein. The sample consists of 530,000 or so distinct CDR3 sequences, roughly 14% of them appearing once. A remark on this clonotype: Its antigen is not known.

Germline loops: CDR1 KGHDR, CDR2 SFDVKD. With 4 bases clipped from V and 14 bases from J, the junction kept 7 bases outside the gene matches. The CDR3 contains 12 residues. This sample also appeared in a second study, on T cells in Graves' hyperthyroidism and ophthalmopathy.

Sequences were derived from peripheral blood mononuclear cells (PBMCs), sampled at new diagnosis, from a patient treated with antithyroid drugs. The V call is TRBV24-1, the J call TRBJ2-1; 7 nucleotides match TRBD2. This TCR derives from a young man with Graves disease. CDR3 DNA: TGTGCCACCAGTGACGATCTAGCGGCGGAGTTCTTC. The encoded protein is CATSDDLAAEFF.